These T cell receptor beta chains were read from a single sample in a study of blood T cell repertoires in COVID-19. Libraries were prepared by immunoSEQ multiplex PCR; TCRdb keeps only in-frame clonotypes and omits some of them. The sample has some 80,000 clones; roughly 86% are singletons. Sequencing was done on a sample of peripheral blood. These TCRs come from a man aged 50 to 60 with active or convalescent COVID-19. Both conserved end residues are part of each CDR3. The D gene is left open where the match is weak. Some rows mark clone size as missing; the rest say once, few, many or name a class of expanded clone.

v_gene	j_gene	abundance	len	d_gene	CDR3nt	CDR3aa
TRBV11-3	TRBJ2-2	-	16	-	TGTGCCAGCAGCTTCCGCGGCGCCTCGGACACCGGGGAGCTGTTTTTT	CASSFRGASDTGELFF
TRBV7-2	TRBJ2-7	once	16	TRBD2	TGTGCCAGCAGCTCTCGACTAGCGGGGAAGGGATACGAGCAGTACTTC	CASSSRLAGKGYEQYF
TRBV24-1	TRBJ2-2	once	15	TRBD1	TGTGCCACCAGTGATGCGGGACAGGTCGCCGGGGAGCTGTTTTTT	CATSDAGQVAGELFF
TRBV20-1	TRBJ1-4	-	16	-	TGCAGTGCTAGTGGCCCTTCTCCGGGGTGGATTGAAAAACTGTTTTTT	CSASGPSPGWIEKLFF
TRBV14	TRBJ2-1	-	14	TRBD2	TGTGCCAGCAGCCCGACTAGCGGTTTGAAGGAGCAGTTCTTC	CASSPTSGLKEQFF
TRBV28	TRBJ1-2	-	14	TRBD1	TGTGCCAGCAGTTCGGCTCAGGGGGCGCTTGGCTACACCTTC	CASSSAQGALGYTF
TRBV10-1	TRBJ2-2	once	14	TRBD1	TGCGCCACCGGGACAGGGGGCGATACCGGGGAGCTGTTTTTT	CATGTGGDTGELFF
TRBV6-2/TRBV6-3	TRBJ2-2	-	19	TRBD2	TGTGCCAGCAGTTACCAACCCGGGACTAGCGGGGGGGTAGCTGGGGAGCTGTTTTTT	CASSYQPGTSGGVAGELFF
TRBV7-2	TRBJ2-3	-	14	TRBD2	TGTGCCAGCAGCTTAGTACGCGGGGGGGATACGCAGTATTTT	CASSLVRGGDTQYF
TRBV5-1	TRBJ2-3	once	14	TRBD2	TGCGCCAGCAGCGTAGCGGGGGGCACAGATACGCAGTATTTT	CASSVAGGTDTQYF
TRBV6-5	TRBJ2-1	-	15	TRBD2	TGTGCCAGCAGCCCCGTGGGGGGGGGCTACAATGAGCAGTTCTTC	CASSPVGGGYNEQFF
TRBV21-1	TRBJ1-1	-	15	-	TGTGCCAGCAGCAAACTTGGCGGGCGAAACACTGAAGCTTTCTTT	CASSKLGGRNTEAFF
TRBV10-1	TRBJ2-5	few	14	-	TGCGCCAGTAGCGCAGAGCCGTACCAAGAGACCCAGTACTTC	CASSAEPYQETQYF
TRBV7-9	TRBJ1-2	-	16	TRBD1	TGTGCCAGCAGCTCCCCCGGGACAGGGGGTGTGGGGGGCTACACCTTC	CASSSPGTGGVGGYTF
TRBV4-2	TRBJ1-1	-	14	-	TGTGCCAGCAGCCAAGGAGACATGAACACTGAAGCTTTCTTT	CASSQGDMNTEAFF
TRBV20-1	TRBJ1-2	-	11	-	TGCAGTGCTAGTCCCAGTCATGGCTACACCTTC	CSASPSHGYTF
TRBV6-5	TRBJ2-6	few	13	-	TGTGCCACCAGGGGGGCCGGGGCCAACGTCCTGACTTTC	CATRGAGANVLTF
TRBV19	TRBJ2-2	-	17	TRBD2	TGTGCCAGTAGTACGACTAGCGGGGGAGAATACACCGGGGAGCTGTTTTTT	CASSTTSGGEYTGELFF
TRBV6-5	TRBJ1-5	-	13	TRBD1	TGTGCCAGCAGTTTACAGGGGGATCAGCCCCAGCATTTT	CASSLQGDQPQHF
TRBV6-5	TRBJ2-7	-	13	TRBD1	TGTGCCAGCAGGTCGACAGGGGGCTACGAGCAGTACTTC	CASRSTGGYEQYF
TRBV5-1	TRBJ2-3	-	16	TRBD1	TGCGCCAGCAGCCTGGCGGGACAGGGCGGGCCAGATACGCAGTATTTT	CASSLAGQGGPDTQYF
TRBV12-3/TRBV12-4	TRBJ2-1	-	12	-	TGTGCCAGCAGTTTTGGGGCCCGCGGGCAGTTCTTC	CASSFGARGQFF
TRBV5-1	TRBJ1-2	-	13	TRBD1	TGCGCCAGCAGCCTGGGACAGAACTATGGCTACACCTTC	CASSLGQNYGYTF
TRBV28	TRBJ1-5	-	15	-	TGTGCCAGCAGTCCGAGGAGAGGAGGCAATCAGCCCCAGCATTTT	CASSPRRGGNQPQHF
TRBV2	TRBJ1-5	once	14	TRBD1	TGTGCCAGCAGGGACAGGGAAAGCAATCAGCCCCAGCATTTT	CASRDRESNQPQHF
TRBV28	TRBJ1-4	once	15	-	TGTGCCAGCAGTTTAGTCTGGAAACCCGGGGAAAAACTGTTTTTT	CASSLVWKPGEKLFF
TRBV9	TRBJ2-3	-	15	TRBD1	TGTGCCAGCAGCGACCGGGACAGGGTTGAAGATACGCAGTATTTT	CASSDRDRVEDTQYF
TRBV29-1	TRBJ2-1	-	15	-	TGCAGCGTTGAAGATCAGGGTTTGAACTACAATGAGCAGTTCTTC	CSVEDQGLNYNEQFF
TRBV28	TRBJ1-4	-	11	-	TGTGCCAGCAGTTTACAAAAAAAACTGTTTTTT	CASSLQKKLFF
TRBV27	TRBJ1-1	-	15	-	TGTGCCAGCAGTTCAAAAGGGGCCGCCGAGCCCGAAGCTTTCTTT	CASSSKGAAEPEAFF
TRBV10-3	TRBJ2-3	few	15	TRBD2	TGTGCCATCAGGAGTCCGGGGGGGAACACAGATACGCAGTATTTT	CAIRSPGGNTDTQYF
TRBV27	TRBJ2-3	-	16	TRBD2	TGTGCCAGCAGTTTAGCTAGCGGGGTTTACACAGATACGCAGTATTTT	CASSLASGVYTDTQYF
TRBV7-2	TRBJ2-7	-	12	-	TGTGCCAGCAGCTTACGCCGCGAAGAGCAGTACTTC	CASSLRREEQYF
TRBV20-1	TRBJ2-1	-	14	TRBD1	TGCAGTGCTAGTGGGGACAGGGACTACAATGAGCAGTTCTTC	CSASGDRDYNEQFF
TRBV7-9	TRBJ2-1	once	18	TRBD2	TGTGCCAGCAGCCTCCCGATCAGACTAGCGGGGCTTAGGAATGAGCAGTTCTTC	CASSLPIRLAGLRNEQFF
TRBV18	TRBJ2-1	-	14	-	TGTGCCAGCTCACCAATTAGGTCAGGGAATGAGCAGTTCTTC	CASSPIRSGNEQFF
TRBV5-1	TRBJ1-1	-	13	-	TGCGCCAGCAGCCCCGGGGAGAACACTGAAGCTTTCTTT	CASSPGENTEAFF
TRBV5-4	TRBJ1-1	-	13	-	TGTGCCAGCCGTCCACCTCAGGGCACTGAAGCTTTCTTT	CASRPPQGTEAFF
TRBV6-2/TRBV6-3	TRBJ2-7	-	16	TRBD1	TGTGCCAGCAGTTACTCGATAGGGGGCCCGGGGAGAGAGCAGTACTTC	CASSYSIGGPGREQYF
TRBV29-1	TRBJ2-7	-	13	TRBD2	TGCAGCGTTGTACTAGCGGTGAAGTACGAGCAGTACTTC	CSVVLAVKYEQYF
TRBV15	TRBJ1-1	once	13	TRBD1	TGTGCCACCAGCTTCCGGGACAGAGCTGAAGCTTTCTTT	CATSFRDRAEAFF
TRBV28	TRBJ1-2	-	13	TRBD1	TGTGCCAGCAGTTTTACAGGGGGCTATGGCTACACCTTC	CASSFTGGYGYTF
TRBV5-1	TRBJ2-6	-	16	-	TGCGCCAGCAGCGCAAGCCCAAATTCTGGGGCCAACGTCCTGACTTTC	CASSASPNSGANVLTF
TRBV11-2	TRBJ1-1	-	13	-	TGTGCCAGCAGCCTGAACAGAGACACTGAAGCTTTCTTT	CASSLNRDTEAFF
TRBV20-1	TRBJ1-1	-	11	-	TGCAGTGCTAGGAGGGTCACTGAAGCTTTCTTT	CSARRVTEAFF
TRBV30	TRBJ1-6	-	13	-	TGTGCCTGGAGAATAGATACTAATTCACCCCTCCACTTT	CAWRIDTNSPLHF
TRBV10-2	TRBJ1-5	-	14	-	TGCGCCAGCAGTCTAGACAGGAATTCTCAGCCCCAGCATTTT	CASSLDRNSQPQHF
TRBV3-1/TRBV3-2	TRBJ1-3	-	12	-	TGTGCCAGCAGCCGACAGGGAAACACCATATATTTT	CASSRQGNTIYF
TRBV9	TRBJ2-1	-	15	TRBD1	TGTGCCAGCAGCGTAGTTGGGACAGGGGGCAATGAGCAGTTCTTC	CASSVVGTGGNEQFF
TRBV6-1	TRBJ2-3	-	13	-	TGTGCCAGCAAAATAGGGGCGATAGATACGCAGTATTTT	CASKIGAIDTQYF
TRBV18	TRBJ2-2	-	16	-	TGTGCCAGCTCACCACTACGGGGAAAGAACACCGGGGAGCTGTTTTTT	CASSPLRGKNTGELFF
TRBV27	TRBJ1-2	-	13	TRBD1	TGTGCCAGCAGCCGGACAGGGATTGAGGGCTACACCTTC	CASSRTGIEGYTF
TRBV6-5	TRBJ1-6	-	14	-	TGTGCCAACTCTCCGGACAACTATAATTCACCCCTCCACTTT	CANSPDNYNSPLHF
TRBV5-5	TRBJ2-1	-	17	TRBD2	TGTGCCAGCAGCTTGTCAACTAGCGGGGGGGTGTTGGATGAGCAGTTCTTC	CASSLSTSGGVLDEQFF
TRBV5-1	TRBJ1-2	-	13	-	TGCGCCAGCAGCTCGGGAGATAACTATGGCTACACCTTC	CASSSGDNYGYTF
TRBV5-4	TRBJ2-7	-	15	TRBD1	TGTGCCAGCAGCTTGGGACGGGACAGCTCCTACGAGCAGTACTTC	CASSLGRDSSYEQYF
TRBV4-3	TRBJ2-1	-	16	-	TGCGCCAGCAGCCAAACAGGCGTGCACTCCTACAATGAGCAGTTCTTC	CASSQTGVHSYNEQFF
TRBV5-4	TRBJ2-1	-	18	TRBD2	TGTGCCAGCAGCTTGGGGCCCGGGACTAGCGGGGGGGCCTATGAGCAGTTCTTC	CASSLGPGTSGGAYEQFF
TRBV19	TRBJ2-6	-	17	TRBD1	TGTGCCAGTAAAAGTTCGGACAGGGAGGCTGGGGCCAACGTCCTGACTTTC	CASKSSDREAGANVLTF
TRBV7-7	TRBJ2-3	-	15	-	TGTGCCAGCAGCTTAGCTTACAGTTCCGCGGATACGCAGTATTTT	CASSLAYSSADTQYF